The source of this TCR beta chain is a study of cytomegalovirus exposure and HLA in healthy donors (dated by TCRdb to about 2017). Describing the broader study: An earlier analysis of approximately 640 of the donors reported roughly 270 Gb of sequence data and 100 million to 130 million unique TCR beta sequences from about 180 million T cells. The number of donors typed differed by locus, with roughly 620-640 for A, B, C, DRB1 and DQB1, about 500 for DQA1, 600 to 610 for DPA1, and 472 for DPB1. An earlier analysis of nearly 600 of the donors applied high-throughput TCR beta sequencing to assess whether each TCR beta V gene segment acted as functional or pseudogenic. In a later analysis, previously published TCR beta repertoires from 550 to 700 donors were re-analyzed and high-resolution HLA genotyping was added so that TCR occurrence patterns could be studied. On average, roughly 240,000 unique TCR beta nucleotide sequences were sequenced per donor among about 400 genotyped donors of the cohort, with 15% to 20% of those sequences being non-productive. In a later genetic analysis, genome-wide SNP genotypes for about 65% of the 666 donors were used, and that subset was treated as a discovery cohort. The study aimed to test whether cataloging public T cell receptors could reveal signatures of past pathogen exposure. All discovery cohort repertoires had been generated on a single sequencing platform. In the later analysis, no new phenotypic data were used to find candidate immune exposures; instead, reliance was placed on TCR beta sequences and their occurrence across donors. Of the 300 to 500 genotyped donors, 65% to 90% were placed in the genetic ancestry cluster associated with self-reported Caucasian donors. The study used immunosequencing to profile the T cell repertoires of more than 650 subjects and linked those repertoires to cytomegalovirus serostatus. Donor age, sex, ethnicity and CMV serostatus were compiled alongside the repertoire data. To predict cytomegalovirus infection status, the study brought together high-throughput TCR immunosequencing, statistical association of individual TCRs with disease status, and machine learning. Class I and class II HLA loci were covered by the typing at four-digit resolution. Besides the first cohort of approximately 670 subjects, a separate validation cohort made up of some 110 different subjects was used. About 5 DR-DQ haplotypes were handled as single units for association and clustering, since linkage in the cohort was strong. An early release covering more than 500 HLA-typed donors comprised about 300 gigabases of sequencing data and around 80 million unique TCR sequences.

Via the germline V gene (reference sequence), CDR1 is MNHEY and CDR2 SMNVEV. The CDR3 spans 16 residues, from the cysteine through the phenylalanine. Solely the CDR3 DNA is kept, with 48 bases framed from the first base. At the junction V is shortened by 3 bases and J by 5 bases; bases outside the gene matches: 11. Libraries were prepared through the immunoSEQ multiplex PCR assay. For the multiplex PCR, a mixture combining 60 forward primers for TCR Vbeta segments and 13 reverse primers for TCR Jbeta segments was used. A multiplex PCR assay on genomic DNA amplified the CDR3 region of rearranged TCR beta genes. Amplified TCR beta libraries were sequenced as 87-base-pair reads on the Illumina HiSeq System. In the authors' own workflow: A later analysis tallied roughly 80 million unique TCR beta chains across the 666 repertoires, and around 10 million of those chains were shared by two or more donors. To remove PCR and sequencing errors, raw reads were error-corrected and collapsed into unique sequences using a nearest-neighbor algorithm that merged closely related sequences. V, D and J gene segments were assigned by aligning CDR3 sequences to IMGT reference sequences. For a sequence to be retained, a match of at least six nucleotides was required to both a V gene segment and a J gene segment. A rearrangement was called productive if the CDR3 had no stop codons and remained in frame with V and J, and every other rearrangement was called non-productive. Following IMGT convention, CDR3 was defined as the stretch from the second conserved V-encoded cysteine up to the conserved J-encoded phenylalanine. The earlier analysis of about 530 of the donors excluded any sequence lacking an unambiguous match to a single V gene segment. An earlier analysis of approximately 590 of the donors called V segments functional above 56.7% productive rearrangements and segregating when the between-donor standard deviation exceeded 5%. A statistical classification framework was built to diagnose cytomegalovirus status from the catalog of TCR beta chain sequences. V and J gene assignment, in a later analysis, came from comparing TCR nucleotide sequences with IMGT/GENE-DB human TR gene sequences. A later analysis assigned CDR3 sequences and most-parsimonious VDJ recombination scenarios with the TCRdist pipeline. A later analysis defined each TCR beta chain by its CDR3 amino acid sequence plus V-gene family, and excluded reads lacking a unique V-gene family. To address suspected cross-contamination and a sequencing artifact, a later analysis removed 592 highly shared, low-generation-probability nucleotide sequences. In a later analysis, a clonal expansion index for each public chain was calculated from normalized within-repertoire ranks of inferred template counts. In a later analysis, generation probabilities were computed with a VDJ recombination model fitted to out-of-frame rearrangements, and the resulting probabilities were checked against IGoR. Hypergeometric tests were used in a later analysis to score TCR-TCR, TCR-HLA and TCR-CMV co-occurrence, with a repertoire-size bias correction applied to the TCR pairs. To estimate false discovery rates, a later analysis permuted the HLA or CMV assignments 20 times. In a later analysis, co-occurring TCRs were grouped using DBSCAN, and TCRdist sequence similarity was added for clustering within HLA-allele-positive subsets. Co-occurrence clustering excluded repertoires with fewer than 30,000 or more than 120,000 public chains, plus five with anomalous nucleotide sharing. The table was pulled from immuneACCESS by TCRdb, which kept in-frame rearrangements only. Such tables lose some clones; where checked, under half of the loss comes from unresolved V genes, and the rest has no known cause. V, J and clone size are taken as reported in that table, and D and trimming were inferred from the DNA itself. The sample yields just over 200,000 clones; more than 65% were counted once. The ten largest clones add up to about 1.8% of the sample.

On this clone: Its antigen has not been determined. Nothing much larger sits one base from this clone, and base qualities are not available.

Paper-wide results and their limitations: The authors suggested that the approach could potentially be extended to other disease states and immunological phenotypes. In a later analysis, several top co-occurrence clusters were reported to appear linked to parvovirus B19, influenza, CMV and Epstein-Barr virus. In an earlier analysis of around 600 of the donors, most TCR beta V segments were observed in productive rearrangements about 87% or about 30% of the time, broadly matching IMGT annotations. In this cohort, only TCR beta chains were sequenced, and detectable features were limited by the absence of alpha or paired-chain data. An association between a missense DCLRE1C variant and V-gene and J-gene trimming of TCR beta chains was found in a later genetic analysis and replicated in an independent cohort. In a later genetic analysis, fewer N-insertions in productive TCRs were reported among donors in an Asian-associated ancestry cluster than the roughly 700-donor mean. A few of the identified cytomegalovirus-associated TCR beta chains were confirmed in vitro to be specific for cytomegalovirus antigens. Because HLA typing was unavailable for some donors at each locus, only the typed subset was used in association tests. Some IMGT-functional V segments, including TRBV6-2 and TRBV6-3, could not be told apart with the 87-base-pair reads, so those segments were excluded. Correlated functional status among segregating V segments might be attributable to linkage disequilibrium, but an unknown experimental factor could not be ruled out. A further reported finding was that TCR beta sequences accurately predicted the HLA-A and HLA-B alleles for most subjects in the first cohort. Sequencing depth was assumed to be roughly uniform across donors in the presence/absence analyses, though that assumption may not hold. At a false discovery rate of 0.05, a later analysis linked about 17,000 TCR beta sequences to specific HLA alleles. In a later analysis, TCR association rates were found to vary across HLA loci, with the most associated TCRs seen for DRB1 alleles and the fewest for HLA-C alleles. The sequencing pipeline was judged likely to have produced a cluster of highly shared sequence variants as a technical artifact. When HLA alleles, especially DR and DQ, strongly co-occurred, attributing TCR associations to individual alleles was difficult. CMV serostatus was the only immune exposure information available for the cohort. In a later analysis, HLA-associated TCR beta chains were found to be more clonally expanded and to have lower generation probabilities than equally common non-associated chains. About 17 rarely observed V segments, including chromosome 9 orphons, were excluded from the earlier analysis of several hundred of the donors because counts were too low. Most TCR sequences were observed very rarely across donors, whereas some public TCRs were present in many individuals. In both the original and validation cohorts, the classifier was reported to diagnose cytomegalovirus status with high specificity and sensitivity. In a later analysis, most CMV-associated TCR beta chains were found to appear HLA-restricted, with HLA associations seemingly driven largely by CMV exposure. The study listed over 150 TCR beta chains as associated with cytomegalovirus.

In total, around 600 healthy bone marrow donors made up the cohort. All cohort members were sampled while nominally healthy, although unrecorded immune exposures were likely present. The donor tested CMV seronegative, placing the donor among the 352 seronegative members of the cohort. A peripheral blood sample was collected from each donor, and TCR beta sequencing was performed on peripheral blood mononuclear cells. The Qiagen DNeasy Blood Extraction Kit was used to extract genomic DNA from the blood cell samples. The TCR was taken from a man aged 45 to 65 in good health and CMV-seronegative. This sequence uses TRBV27 and TRBJ2-7, with 9 middle bases fitting TRBD2. The sample consisted of PBMCs. The nucleotide sequence reads as follows: TGTGCCAGCAGTTTCCGCTCTAGCGGGGCCTGGGACGAGCAGTACTTC. It codes for CASSFRSSGAWDEQYF.